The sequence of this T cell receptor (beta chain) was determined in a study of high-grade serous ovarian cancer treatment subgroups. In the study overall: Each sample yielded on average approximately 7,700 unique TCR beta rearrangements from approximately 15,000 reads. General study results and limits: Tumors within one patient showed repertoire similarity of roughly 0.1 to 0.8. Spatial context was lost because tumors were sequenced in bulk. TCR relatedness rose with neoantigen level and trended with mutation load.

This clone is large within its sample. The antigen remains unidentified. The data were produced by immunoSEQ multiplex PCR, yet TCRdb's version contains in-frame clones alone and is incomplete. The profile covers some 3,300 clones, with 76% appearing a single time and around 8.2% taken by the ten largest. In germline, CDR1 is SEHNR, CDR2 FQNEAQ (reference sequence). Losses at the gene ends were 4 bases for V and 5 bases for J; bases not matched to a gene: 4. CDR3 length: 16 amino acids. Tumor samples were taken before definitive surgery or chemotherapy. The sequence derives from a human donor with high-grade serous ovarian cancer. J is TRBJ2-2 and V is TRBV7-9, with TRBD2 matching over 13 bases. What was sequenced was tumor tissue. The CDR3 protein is CASSSLAGGRTGELFF. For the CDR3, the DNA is TGTGCCAGCAGCTCACTAGCGGGGGGGCGAACCGGGGAGCTGTTTTTT.